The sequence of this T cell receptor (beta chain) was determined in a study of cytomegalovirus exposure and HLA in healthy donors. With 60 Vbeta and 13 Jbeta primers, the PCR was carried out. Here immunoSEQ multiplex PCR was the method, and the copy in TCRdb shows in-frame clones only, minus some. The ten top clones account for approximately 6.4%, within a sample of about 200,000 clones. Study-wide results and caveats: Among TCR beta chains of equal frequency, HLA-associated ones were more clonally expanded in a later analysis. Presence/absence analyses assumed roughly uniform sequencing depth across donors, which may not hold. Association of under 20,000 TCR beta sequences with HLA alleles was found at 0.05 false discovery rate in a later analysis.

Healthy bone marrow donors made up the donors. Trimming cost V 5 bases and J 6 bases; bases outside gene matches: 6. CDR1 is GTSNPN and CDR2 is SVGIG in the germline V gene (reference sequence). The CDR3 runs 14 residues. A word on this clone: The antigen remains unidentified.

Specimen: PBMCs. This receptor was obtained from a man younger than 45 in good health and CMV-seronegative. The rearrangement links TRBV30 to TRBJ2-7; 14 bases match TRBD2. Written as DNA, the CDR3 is TGTGCCTGGGGGGGACTAGCGGGAGCTGGCGAGCAGTACTTC. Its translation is CAWGGLAGAGEQYF.